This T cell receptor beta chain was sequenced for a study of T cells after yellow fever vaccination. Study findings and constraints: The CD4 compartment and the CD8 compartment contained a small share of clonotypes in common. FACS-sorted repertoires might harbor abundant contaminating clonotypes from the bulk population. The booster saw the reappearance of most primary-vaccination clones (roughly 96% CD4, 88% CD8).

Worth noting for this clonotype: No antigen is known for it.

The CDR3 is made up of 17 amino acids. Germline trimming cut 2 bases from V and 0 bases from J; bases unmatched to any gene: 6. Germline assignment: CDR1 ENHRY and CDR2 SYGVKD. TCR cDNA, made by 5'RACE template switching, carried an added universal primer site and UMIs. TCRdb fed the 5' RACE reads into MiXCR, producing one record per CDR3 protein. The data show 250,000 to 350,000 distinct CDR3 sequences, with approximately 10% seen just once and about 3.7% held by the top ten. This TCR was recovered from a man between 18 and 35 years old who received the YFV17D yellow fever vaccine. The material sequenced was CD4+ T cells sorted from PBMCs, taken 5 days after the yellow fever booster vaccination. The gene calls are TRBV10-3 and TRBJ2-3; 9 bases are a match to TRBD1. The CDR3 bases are TGTGCCATCAGTGAGGCCCCCGGGACAGGGAGCACAGATACGCAGTATTTT. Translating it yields CAISEAPGTGSTDTQYF.